Below are 32 T cell receptor beta chains sequenced from a single sample in a study of identical twins. TCRdb used MiXCR to reprocess the 5' RACE reads, holding one entry per CDR3 protein. The sample carries 750,000 to 950,000 distinct CDR3 sequences, about 12% recorded once. These data were likewise used in another study, on yellow fever vaccine responses in identical twins.

The sequenced material came from PBMCs. The receptors were sampled from a young woman in good health.

The V gene is TRBV19, the J gene TRBJ2-1, with D possibly matching TRBD1 (5 bases). CDR3 length: 13 amino acids. Germline V gives CDR1 LNHDA, CDR2 SQIVND (reference sequence). The V gene lost 10 bases and the J gene lost 3 bases, with 13 bases spanning the gap. CDR3 in DNA: TGTGCCACTAGGGGTCCGTACTACAATGAGCAGTTCTTC. It translates to CATRGPYYNEQFF.

The V gene is TRBV27, the J gene TRBJ2-2; 7 bases agree with TRBD2. Trimming took 7 bases from V and 4 from J; bases not matched to a gene: 9. The CDR3 extends over 15 amino acids. Germline loops: CDR1 MNHEY, CDR2 SMNVEV (reference sequence). DNA for the CDR3: TGTGCCAGCAAGGAGGGAGGGGTTAGCACCGGGGAGCTGTTTTTT. Its translation is CASKEGGVSTGELFF.

This clonotype was seen a handful of times. The gene calls are TRBV7-6 and TRBJ2-1; 7 nucleotides agree with TRBD1. Germline-derived CDR1 and CDR2 are SGHVS and FNYEAQ. CDR3 length: 15 residues. V shed 1 base and J 4 bases; nucleotides not matched to a gene: 4. The CDR3 sequence: CASSLDPQGYNEQFF. As DNA, the CDR3 is TGTGCCAGCAGCTTAGATCCACAGGGGTACAATGAGCAGTTCTTC.

The chain links TRBV20-1 to TRBJ2-7, with a weak D call TRBD2 (5 bases). V gave up 6 bases and J gave up 4 bases, with 19 bases separating them. Germline CDR1 DFQATT, CDR2 SNEGSKA (reference sequence). The CDR3 extends over 14 amino acids. CDR3: CSATRTGEPYEQYV. As DNA, the CDR3 is TGCAGTGCAACCAGGACTGGGGAACCTTACGAGCAGTACGTC.

The sample holds a few counts of this clonotype. V usage is TRBV9 and J usage is TRBJ2-3; perhaps TRBD1 as D (6 bases). V shed 0 bases and J shed 4 bases, with 15 bases lying between them. The CDR3 is 16 residues long. Germline V CDR1 and CDR2: SGDLS, YYNGEE. The CDR3: CASSVARHRVADTQYF. The CDR3 bases are TGTGCCAGCAGCGTAGCCCGGCACAGGGTAGCAGATACGCAGTATTTT.

The chain combines TRBV28 with TRBJ2-1; tentative D call: TRBD1 (6 bases). The CDR3 is 15 amino acids. Germline-derived CDR1 and CDR2 are MDHEN and SYDVKM. Between the trimmed V and J ends, which lost 2 bases and 9 bases, there was a span of 17 bases. The DNA of the CDR3 is TGTGCCAGCAGTTTAGACTCGGTACAGGGATCTGAGCAGTTCTTC. Amino acid sequence: CASSLDSVQGSEQFF. Supplemented by reference TRBV28 and TRBJ2-1, the full variable domain reads DVKVTQSSRYLVKRTGEKVFLECVQDMDHENMFWYRQDPGLGLRLIYFSYDVKMKEKGDIPEGYSVSREKKERFSLILESASTNQTSMYLCASSLDSVQGSEQFFGPGTRLTVL.

This clonotype has a count of ten or more. The gene calls are TRBV6-5 and TRBJ1-1, with TRBD1 matching 7 bases. This CDR3 comprises 14 residues. The trim removed 2 bases at V and 2 bases at J, leaving 2 bases unmatched. CDR1 MNHEY and CDR2 SVGAGI come from the germline V gene. CDR3: CASSYIGGNTEAFF. The CDR3 DNA follows: TGTGCCAGCAGTTACATAGGGGGCAACACTGAAGCTTTCTTT.

This clonotype was found many times. The chain has TRBV5-6 and TRBJ2-1; D unclear. V lost 3 bases and J lost 7, with 5 bases in between. In germline, CDR1 is SGHDT, CDR2 YYEEEE. The CDR3 consists of 11 residues. The DNA for the CDR3 is TGTGCCAGCAGCTCCATGAATGAGCAGTTCTTC. Protein: CASSSMNEQFF.

This clonotype showed up just a few times. The chain couples TRBV14 to TRBJ2-2; 10 nucleotides agree with TRBD2. The junction had 8 bases not matched to a gene; V was cut back by 5 bases and J by 2 bases. Germline-derived CDR1 and CDR2 are SGHDN and FVKESK. The CDR3 extends over 17 amino acids. The CDR3 is CASSVMGTSVNTGELFF. CDR3 coding DNA: TGTGCCAGCAGCGTGATGGGGACTAGCGTTAACACCGGGGAGCTGTTTTTT.

This clonotype came up a few times. The rearrangement joins TRBV20-1 to TRBJ1-6; 7 bases line up with TRBD1. The ends lost 6 bases at V and 5 bases at J; junction bases unmatched: 13. This CDR3 spans 16 amino acids. CDR1 and CDR2 from the germline V gene are DFQATT and SNEGSKA (reference sequence). CDR3 residues: CSAFNRDSANNSPLHF. The CDR3 DNA reads TGCAGTGCCTTTAACCGGGACAGTGCTAATAATTCACCCCTCCACTTT.

This clonotype appeared a few times. The chain links TRBV25-1 to TRBJ2-1; tentatively, D is TRBD1 (6 bases). Germline CDR1 MGHDK, CDR2 SYGVNS. The CDR3 covers 16 residues. Trimming pared 4 bases from V and 5 bases from J, leaving 18 bases between. CDR3 DNA: TGTGCCAGCAGTGGGGCACCCGGGACATATAACAATGAGCAGTTCTTC. It yields the protein CASSGAPGTYNNEQFF.

Many counts were recorded for this clonotype. The chain joins TRBV4-1 to TRBJ1-1; D is unresolved. CDR3 size: 15 residues. Between the trimmed V and J ends, which lost 0 bases and 7 bases, there was a span of 15 bases. Germline CDR1 is MGHRA and CDR2 is YSYEKL. CDR3 nucleotides: TGCGCCAGCAGCCAAGACCCTACTCCGGCAGATGAAGCTTTCTTT. Translated, it gives CASSQDPTPADEAFF.

This clonotype was counted between two and nine times. V usage is TRBV11-1 and J usage is TRBJ2-5; the D is unclear. This CDR3 is 14 amino acids long. Deletions cut 0 bases from V and 5 bases from J, with 10 bases between. From germline, CDR1 is SGHAT and CDR2 FQDESV (reference sequence). The CDR3: CASSLALMKETQYF. Written as DNA, the CDR3 is TGTGCCAGCAGCTTAGCGCTTATGAAGGAGACCCAGTACTTC.

The table lists this clonotype with a few counts. J is TRBJ2-3 and V is TRBV12-3 or TRBV12-4, with 7 bases lining up with TRBD2. The CDR3 totals 17 residues. V lost 5 bases to trimming and J lost 1 base; unmatched junction nucleotides: 12. CDR3 region: CASSPIWGLAGTDTQYF. DNA for the CDR3: TGTGCCAGCAGTCCAATTTGGGGCCTAGCGGGCACAGATACGCAGTATTTT.

This clonotype was seen ten or more times. CDR3 protein: CATSDNTGQGKNEQFF. DNA of the CDR3: TGTGCCACCAGTGACAATACTGGACAGGGGAAGAATGAGCAGTTCTTC. The chain carries TRBV24-1 and TRBJ2-1; 9 bases line up with TRBD1. Germline trimming cut 4 bases from V and 7 bases from J; bases unmatched to any gene: 10. Per germline, CDR1 KGHDR and CDR2 SFDVKD. The CDR3 sequence is 16 residues long.

The V and J genes are TRBV28 and TRBJ2-3; 9 bases align to TRBD1. The J segment lost 6 bases and the V segment lost 2 bases, leaving 9 bases of the junction unmatched. The CDR3 contains 16 residues. The germline V gene encodes CDR1 MDHEN and CDR2 SYDVKM. CDR3 nucleotide sequence: TGTGCCAGCAGTTTAATAGGAACAGGGGGCTTGGATACGCAGTATTTT. Amino acid sequence: CASSLIGTGGLDTQYF.

The table lists this clonotype with a few counts. This CDR3 reads CASSRWTSGSSYNEQFF. The CDR3 nucleotides read TGTGCCAGCTCACGATGGACTAGCGGGAGCTCCTACAATGAGCAGTTCTTC. This sequence joins TRBV18 and TRBJ2-1; 13 bases map to TRBD2. This CDR3 spans 17 amino acids. Germline assignment: CDR1 KGHSH and CDR2 LQKENI. The ends lost 4 bases at V and 0 bases at J; junction bases unmatched: 3.

The chain couples TRBV4-1 to TRBJ2-1; D gene ambiguous. This CDR3 is built from 11 residues. Germline V gives CDR1 MGHRA, CDR2 YSYEKL. V was cut by 3 bases and J by 10 bases, with 7 bases left in between. CDR3 in amino acids: CASSQGREQFF. In DNA, the CDR3 is TGCGCCAGCAGCCAGGGTCGGGAGCAGTTCTTC.

The J gene is TRBJ1-2, the V gene TRBV12-3 or TRBV12-4, with TRBD1 matching 8 bases. There are 14 residues in the CDR3. V gave up 7 bases and J gave up 3 bases; unmatched junction bases: 7. CDR3 amino acids: CASTRDRRDYGYTF. DNA for the CDR3: TGTGCCAGCACACGGGACAGGAGAGACTATGGCTACACCTTC.

This clonotype was observed at least ten times. The rearrangement uses TRBV20-1 and TRBJ2-7; 11 nucleotides agree with TRBD2. Germline CDR1 is DFQATT and CDR2 is SNEGSKA (reference sequence). CDR3 size: 13 residues. V was pared by 7 bases and J by 0 bases, with 2 bases of the junction left unmatched. Written as DNA, the CDR3 is TGCAGTGTTCTAGCGGGGGGCTCCTACGAGCAGTACGTC. It yields the protein CSVLAGGSYEQYV.

This clonotype was counted only a few times. This sequence joins TRBV29-1 and TRBJ2-7, with 10 bases identical to TRBD1. The CDR3 covers 14 residues. Germline values: CDR1 SQVTM, CDR2 ANQGSEA. V shed 6 bases, J shed 5 bases, and the junction held 10 bases outside the gene matches. The CDR3 spells CSVSSGTGDHEQYF. CDR3 nucleotide sequence: TGCAGCGTGTCCTCCGGGACAGGGGACCACGAGCAGTACTTC.

The table lists this clonotype with a few counts. V and J are TRBV20-1 and TRBJ2-3; 7 bases match TRBD1. This CDR3 region has 15 residues. The V gene's germline CDR1 is DFQATT and CDR2 SNEGSKA (reference sequence). V shed 0 bases, J shed 2 bases, and the junction held 5 bases outside the gene matches. As DNA, the CDR3 is TGCAGTGCTAGAGATCTAAGGGGGCCCACAGATACGCAGTATTTT. This translates into CSARDLRGPTDTQYF.

CDR3 amino acids: CASGQVWYEQYF. The CDR3 DNA is TGTGCCAGCGGACAGGTTTGGTACGAGCAGTACTTC. The rearrangement uses TRBV28 and TRBJ2-7; the match to TRBD1 covers 7 bases. Per the germline V gene, CDR1 is MDHEN and CDR2 is SYDVKM. This CDR3 spans 12 amino acids. J lost 4 bases, V lost 8 bases, and 5 bases had no gene match.

This clonotype was counted only a few times. The rearrangement joins TRBV12-3 or TRBV12-4 to TRBJ1-5, with D maybe TRBD1 (5 bases). The length of the CDR3 is 16 residues. V was clipped by 5 bases and J by 0 bases, with 14 bases between them. CDR3: CASSPRTKDSNQPQHF. CDR3 DNA: TGTGCCAGCAGTCCCCGGACAAAAGATAGCAATCAGCCCCAGCATTTT.

This clonotype was found many times. The chain couples TRBV12-3 or TRBV12-4 to TRBJ2-6; D is uncertain. This CDR3 spans 15 amino acids. V lost 7 bases and J 4 bases, leaving 14 bases between the germline ends. CDR3 in amino acids: CASTIGVSGANVLTF. For the CDR3, the DNA is TGTGCCAGCACCATAGGTGTCTCCGGGGCCAACGTCCTGACTTTC.

This clonotype has just a few counts. The chain has TRBV5-5 and TRBJ1-5; no reliable D call. Trimming removed 4 bases at V and 0 bases at J, with 11 bases between. The CDR3 has 15 residues. Germline CDR1 SGHKS, CDR2 YYEKEE (reference sequence). The CDR3 nucleotides are TGTGCCAGCAGCCGAGAAGGTTATAGCAATCAGCCCCAGCATTTT. This gives the protein CASSREGYSNQPQHF.

The chain is built from TRBV25-1 and TRBJ2-7; TRBD1 matches 9 bases. The V gene end was trimmed by 1 base and the J gene end by 4 bases; junction bases not matched to a gene: 2. This CDR3 has 14 residues. From germline, CDR1 is MGHDK and CDR2 SYGVNS. The CDR3 DNA reads as TGTGCCAGCAGTGAATGGGGACAGGGTTACGAGCAGTACTTC. This gives the protein CASSEWGQGYEQYF.

This clonotype showed up just a few times. The V call is TRBV28, the J call TRBJ2-1; TRBD2 agrees at 9 bases. V was clipped by 5 bases and J by 7 bases; unmatched bases: 12. Germline assignment: CDR1 MDHEN and CDR2 SYDVKM. There are 16 residues in the CDR3. CDR3 in amino acids: CASSLPEAGGENEQFF. Here the CDR3 DNA reads TGTGCCAGCAGTCTCCCAGAAGCGGGAGGTGAAAATGAGCAGTTCTTC. Full variable domain (rest looked up from reference TRBV28 and TRBJ2-1): DVKVTQSSRYLVKRTGEKVFLECVQDMDHENMFWYRQDPGLGLRLIYFSYDVKMKEKGDIPEGYSVSREKKERFSLILESASTNQTSMYLCASSLPEAGGENEQFFGPGTRLTVL.

This clonotype appeared a few times. The genes are TRBV10-3 and TRBJ2-1; 7 bases align to TRBD2. The CDR3 totals 12 residues. The J segment lost 6 bases and the V segment lost 4 bases, leaving 0 bases of the junction unmatched. Germline-derived CDR1 and CDR2 are ENHRY and SYGVKD. DNA of the CDR3: TGTGCCATCAGTGGGACTAGCAATGAGCAGTTCTTC. Translation: CAISGTSNEQFF.

This clonotype turned up a few times. The chain recombines TRBV12-3 or TRBV12-4 with TRBJ2-7, with 8 bases aligning to TRBD1. The CDR3 sequence is 17 residues long. The junction had 10 bases not matched to a gene; V was cut back by 1 base and J by 2 bases. As DNA, the CDR3 is TGTGCCAGCAGTTTAGGGTTTGGACAGGGTGGGCCCTACGAGCAGTACTTC. This translates into CASSLGFGQGGPYEQYF.

In this sample, this clonotype turned up many times. J is TRBJ2-5 and V is TRBV5-1; the D is unclear. This CDR3 comprises 13 residues. Germline loops: CDR1 SGHRS, CDR2 YFSETQ. Between the trimmed V and J ends, which lost 6 bases and 2 bases, there was a span of 11 bases. As DNA, the CDR3 is TGCGCCAGCAATATGGACCAGCAAGAGACCCAGTACTTC. This encodes CASNMDQQETQYF. Combining the CDR3 with reference TRBV5-1 and TRBJ2-5 gives the whole variable domain KAGVTQTPRYLIKTRGQQVTLSCSPISGHRSVSWYQQTPGQGLQFLFEYFSETQRNKGNFPGRFSGRQFSNSRSEMNVSTLELGDSALYLCASNMDQQETQYFGPGTRLLVL.

The chain uses TRBV10-3 and TRBJ2-5; D is unclear. CDR1 is ENHRY and CDR2 is SYGVKD in the germline V gene. V lost 3 bases to trimming and J lost 0 bases, with 14 bases between them. The CDR3 has 16 residues. CDR3 in DNA: TGTGCCATCAGTGACGCGGATCTTGATTACCAAGAGACCCAGTACTTC. Translation: CAISDADLDYQETQYF.